The 19 T cell receptor beta chains reported below all come from one sample, sequenced in a study of blood T cell repertoires in COVID-19. Profiling relied on immunoSEQ multiplex PCR, and the TCRdb table lists in-frame clones only, not all of them. The table shows about 270,000 clones, with around 87% occurring only once. Sequencing was done on a sample of peripheral blood. The receptor set was obtained from a woman between 45 and 65 years old with acute or convalescent COVID-19.

In DNA form, the CDR3 reads TGCAGCGTTGAGGGGACAGGGGGCTCCTACAATGAGCAGTTCTTC. It translates to CSVEGTGGSYNEQFF. This chain uses TRBV29-1 with TRBJ2-1; TRBD1 aligns across 11 bases. This CDR3 is 15 amino acids long. V lost 3 bases and J lost 0; bases outside the gene matches: 1. Germline CDR1 SQVTM, CDR2 ANQGSEA.

The chain couples TRBV3-1 (or the pseudogene TRBV3-2) to TRBJ2-3; 9 bases align to TRBD2. The trim removed 6 bases at V and 2 bases at J, leaving 3 bases unmatched. The CDR3 runs 14 residues. Germline loops: CDR1 LGHDT, CDR2 YNNKEL (reference sequence). The CDR3 protein is CASSGTSITDTQYF. The CDR3 bases are TGTGCCAGCAGTGGGACTAGCATCACAGATACGCAGTATTTT.

The chain joins TRBV3-1 (or the pseudogene TRBV3-2) to TRBJ1-1, with TRBD1 matching 9 bases. Germline trimming cut 2 bases from V and 1 base from J; bases unmatched to any gene: 2. The germline gives CDR1 LGHDT, CDR2 YNNKEL (reference sequence). The CDR3 consists of 15 residues. The CDR3: CASSQSDRGNTEAFF. The CDR3 DNA sequence: TGTGCCAGCAGCCAATCGGACAGGGGGAACACTGAAGCTTTCTTT.

The rearrangement links TRBV24-1 to TRBJ1-1; 7 bases fit TRBD1. The germline CDR1 and CDR2 sequences are KGHDR and SFDVKD. The junction had 6 bases not matched to a gene; V was cut back by 3 bases and J by 6 bases. This CDR3 region has 14 residues. CDR3 coding DNA: TGTGCCACCAGTGATCATAACAGGGGCTCTGAAGCTTTCTTT. The encoded protein is CATSDHNRGSEAFF.

The rearrangement links TRBV4-2 to TRBJ2-7; 7 bases match TRBD1. The germline gives CDR1 LGHNA, CDR2 YNFKEQ. The CDR3 totals 16 residues. The V and J ends lost 0 bases and 0 bases, in that order; junction bases with no gene match: 5. CDR3 amino acids: CASSQEQGSLSYEQYF. The CDR3 region has the DNA TGTGCCAGCAGCCAAGAACAGGGGTCCCTCTCCTACGAGCAGTACTTC.

As to this clone: The sample holds other DNA sequences that translate to the same CDR3. This sequence joins TRBV7-9 and TRBJ1-5, with D unclear. Trimming pared 5 bases from V and 4 bases from J, leaving 12 bases between. The length of the CDR3 is 14 residues. CDR1 and CDR2 from the germline V gene are SEHNR and FQNEAQ (reference sequence). DNA of the CDR3: TGTGCCAGCAGCCCAGGAGGGAGTAATCAGCCCCAGCATTTT. As protein: CASSPGGSNQPQHF.

The CDR3 nucleotides are TGTGCCAGCCTCCTAGGGGGTAACTACGAGCAGTACTTC. It translates to CASLLGGNYEQYF. This chain connects TRBV2 to TRBJ2-7, with D possibly being TRBD1 (6 bases). V lost 8 bases and J 3 bases, leaving 14 bases between the germline ends. Looked up from germline, CDR1 is SNHLY and CDR2 is FYNNEI. The CDR3 runs 13 residues.

The gene calls are TRBV2 and TRBJ1-5; TRBD1 matches 8 bases. J lost 2 bases, V lost 3 bases, and 6 bases had no gene match. Germline loops: CDR1 SNHLY, CDR2 FYNNEI. CDR3 length: 16 residues. The CDR3, as DNA: TGTGCCAGCAGTGACGCCAGGGGGCTCGGCAATCAGCCCCAGCATTTT. Translating it yields CASSDARGLGNQPQHF.

J is TRBJ2-1 and V is TRBV5-1; 10 bases match TRBD2. V shed 0 bases and J 10 bases; nucleotides not matched to a gene: 13. Germline V gene lookup returns CDR1 SGHRS and CDR2 YFSETQ. The CDR3 is 17 residues long. CDR3 DNA: TGCGCCAGCAGCTTGGGGCTAGCGGGAGCGAGGGTGGACGAGCAGTTCTTC. Amino acids: CASSLGLAGARVDEQFF.

The gene calls are TRBV7-8 and TRBJ2-1; TRBD2 agrees at 8 bases. Trimming cost V 3 bases and J 7 bases; bases outside gene matches: 14. This CDR3 spans 17 amino acids. The germline gives CDR1 SGHVS, CDR2 FQNEAQ. In DNA, the CDR3 is TGTGCCAGCAGCTTTAGGTGGGGGACTAGTTACCAGAATGAGCAGTTCTTC. Its protein is CASSFRWGTSYQNEQFF.

This clone was recorded once. CDR3 sequence reads: CASSMDRGSNQPQHF. The CDR3 DNA reads TGTGCCAGTAGTATGGACAGGGGAAGCAATCAGCCCCAGCATTTT. The V and J genes are TRBV19 and TRBJ1-5; 9 positions match TRBD1. CDR3 length equals 15 residues. CDR1 and CDR2 from the germline V gene are LNHDA and SQIVND (reference sequence). V lost 3 bases and J lost 1; bases outside the gene matches: 1.

This chain uses TRBV5-4 with TRBJ1-3; D is uncertain. V dropped 2 bases and J dropped 2 bases, with 11 bases sitting between them. Looked up from germline, CDR1 is SGHNT and CDR2 is YYREEE (reference sequence). The CDR3 covers 15 residues. The DNA for the CDR3 is TGTGCCAGCAGCTTAAGCTCTGTTGCTGGAAACACCATATATTTT. Residues: CASSLSSVAGNTIYF. Drawing the rest from reference TRBV5-4 and TRBJ1-3, the complete variable domain is ETGVTQSPTHLIKTRGQQVTLRCSSQSGHNTVSWYQQALGQGPQFIFQYYREEENGRGNFPPRFSGLQFPNYSSELNVNALELDDSALYLCASSLSSVAGNTIYFGEGSWLTVV.

This clone showed up just once. The rearrangement uses TRBV28 and TRBJ2-1; D ambiguous. Germline CDR1 reads MDHEN; CDR2 reads SYDVKM. The CDR3 extends over 17 amino acids. V lost 0 bases, J lost 0 bases, and 12 bases lay in between. The chain's CDR3 is CASSLWGPTFSYNEQFF. Written as DNA, the CDR3 is TGTGCCAGCAGTTTATGGGGCCCTACATTCTCCTACAATGAGCAGTTCTTC.

In DNA form, the CDR3 reads TGTGCCAGCAGCCAATGGGCTCCCCGAACAGGGGGTTACTCCTACGAGCAGTACTTC. It yields the protein CASSQWAPRTGGYSYEQYF. The V gene is TRBV11-2, the J gene TRBJ2-7; 8 bases fit TRBD1. Germline V CDR1 and CDR2: SGHAT, FQNNGV. The V segment lost 5 bases and the J segment 0 bases; nucleotides outside the gene matches: 18. The CDR3 has 19 amino acids.

The CDR3, as DNA: TGTGCCAGCAGCGTCGGACAGGGGTTAGGTCAGCCCCAGCATTTT. Translated: CASSVGQGLGQPQHF. The rearrangement joins TRBV7-2 to TRBJ1-5, with 9 bases aligning to TRBD1. This CDR3 has 15 residues. The V gene's germline CDR1 is SGHTA and CDR2 FQGNSA. Trimming took 5 bases from V and 6 from J; bases not matched to a gene: 8.

The chain joins TRBV7-3 to TRBJ2-3; weak D call: TRBD1 (5 bases). Trimming shortened V by 5 bases and J by 4 bases, and 7 bases separated the two germline ends. Germline assignment: CDR1 SGHTA and CDR2 FQGTGA. The CDR3 runs 12 residues. CDR3 sequence (DNA): TGTGCCAGCAGCCCAGGGTCAGATACGCAGTATTTT. Its translation: CASSPGSDTQYF.

The chain has TRBV27 and TRBJ1-2; 9 positions match TRBD1. The CDR3 has 15 amino acids. The V gene end was trimmed by 4 bases and the J gene end by 4 bases; junction bases not matched to a gene: 7. CDR1 MNHEY and CDR2 SMNVEV come from the germline V gene (reference sequence). Here the CDR3 reads CASSSDRGEGYGYTF. For the CDR3, the DNA is TGTGCCAGCAGTTCGGACAGGGGTGAGGGCTATGGCTACACCTTC.

This clone turned up a few times. The V and J genes are TRBV2 and TRBJ2-4, with D maybe TRBD2 (5 bases). The CDR3 is made up of 14 amino acids. Between the trimmed V and J ends, which lost 6 bases and 8 bases, there was a span of 17 bases. Germline lookup yields CDR1 SNHLY and CDR2 FYNNEI. CDR3: CASSRTSVRDIQYF. The CDR3 coding sequence is TGTGCCAGCAGCCGAACTAGTGTTAGGGACATTCAGTACTTC.

V and J are TRBV5-1 and TRBJ1-1; maybe TRBD1 (6 bases). CDR3 length: 15 amino acids. Germline CDR1 SGHRS, CDR2 YFSETQ. Trimming shortened V by 1 base and J by 0 bases, and 10 bases separated the two germline ends. Written as DNA, the CDR3 is TGCGCCAGCAGCTTGTCCGGGGGGCTGAACACTGAAGCTTTCTTT. Translated, it gives CASSLSGGLNTEAFF. Full variable domain (missing parts from reference TRBV5-1 and TRBJ1-1): KAGVTQTPRYLIKTRGQQVTLSCSPISGHRSVSWYQQTPGQGLQFLFEYFSETQRNKGNFPGRFSGRQFSNSRSEMNVSTLELGDSALYLCASSLSGGLNTEAFFGQGTRLTVV.